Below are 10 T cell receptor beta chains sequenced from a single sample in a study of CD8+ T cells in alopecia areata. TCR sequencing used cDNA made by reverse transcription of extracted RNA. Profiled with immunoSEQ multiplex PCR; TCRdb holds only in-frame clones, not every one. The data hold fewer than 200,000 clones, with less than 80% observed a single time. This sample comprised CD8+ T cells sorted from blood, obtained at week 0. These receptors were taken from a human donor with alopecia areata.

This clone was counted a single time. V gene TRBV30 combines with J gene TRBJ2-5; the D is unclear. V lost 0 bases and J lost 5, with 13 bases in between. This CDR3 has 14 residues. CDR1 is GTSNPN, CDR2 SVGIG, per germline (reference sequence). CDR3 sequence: CAWSVVSTTETQYF. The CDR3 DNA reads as TGTGCCTGGAGTGTCGTGAGCACGACGGAGACCCAGTACTTC.

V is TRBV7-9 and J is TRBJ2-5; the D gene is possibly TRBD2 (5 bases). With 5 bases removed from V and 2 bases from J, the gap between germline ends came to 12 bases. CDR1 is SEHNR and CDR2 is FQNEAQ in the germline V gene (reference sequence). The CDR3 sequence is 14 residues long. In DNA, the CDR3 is TGTGCCAGCAGCCTTTCTGGCGGGCAAGAGACCCAGTACTTC. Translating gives CASSLSGGQETQYF.

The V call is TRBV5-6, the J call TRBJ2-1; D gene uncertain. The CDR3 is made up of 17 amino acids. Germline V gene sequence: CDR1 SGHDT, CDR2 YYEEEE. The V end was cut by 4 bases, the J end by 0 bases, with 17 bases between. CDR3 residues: CASSPTTGPSSYNEQFF. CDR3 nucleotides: TGTGCCAGCAGCCCCACCACCGGGCCGAGCTCCTACAATGAGCAGTTCTTC.

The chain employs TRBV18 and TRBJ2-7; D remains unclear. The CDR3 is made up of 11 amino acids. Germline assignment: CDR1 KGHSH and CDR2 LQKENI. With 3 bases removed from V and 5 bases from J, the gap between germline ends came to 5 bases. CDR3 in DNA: TGTGCCAGCTCACCGGACGACGAGCAGTACTTC. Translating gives CASSPDDEQYF.

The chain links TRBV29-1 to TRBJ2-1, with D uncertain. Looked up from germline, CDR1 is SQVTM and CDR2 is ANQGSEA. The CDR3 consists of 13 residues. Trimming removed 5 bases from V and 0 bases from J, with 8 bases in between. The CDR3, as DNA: TGCAGCGTTTACGTGAGCTCCTACAATGAGCAGTTCTTC. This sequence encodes CSVYVSSYNEQFF.

DNA for the CDR3: TGCGCCAGCAAACAGGGTCCCCCTCCCCACTGTGTCAATGAGCAGTTCTTC. Translated, it gives CASKQGPPPHCVNEQFF. The V and J genes are TRBV5-1 and TRBJ2-1; tentatively, D is TRBD1 (6 bases). With 6 bases removed from V and 6 bases from J, the gap between germline ends came to 25 bases. CDR1 and CDR2 (germline): SGHRS, YFSETQ. The CDR3 consists of 17 residues. Combining the CDR3 with reference TRBV5-1 and TRBJ2-1 gives the whole variable domain KAGVTQTPRYLIKTRGQQVTLSCSPISGHRSVSWYQQTPGQGLQFLFEYFSETQRNKGNFPGRFSGRQFSNSRSEMNVSTLELGDSALYLCASKQGPPPHCVNEQFFGPGTRLTVL.

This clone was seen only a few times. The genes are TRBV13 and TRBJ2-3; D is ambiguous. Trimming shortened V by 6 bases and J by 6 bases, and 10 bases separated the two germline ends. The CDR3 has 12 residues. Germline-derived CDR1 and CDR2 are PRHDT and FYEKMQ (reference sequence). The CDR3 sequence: CASSYGPDTQYF. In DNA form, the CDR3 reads TGTGCCAGCAGTTACGGACCTGATACGCAGTATTTT.

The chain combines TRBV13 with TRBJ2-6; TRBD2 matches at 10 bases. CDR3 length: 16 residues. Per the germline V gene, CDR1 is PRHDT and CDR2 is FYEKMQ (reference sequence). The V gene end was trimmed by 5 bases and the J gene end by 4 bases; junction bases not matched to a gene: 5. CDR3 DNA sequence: TGTGCCAGCAGCACCACTAGCGGGGCCGGGGCCAACGTCCTGACTTTC. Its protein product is CASSTTSGAGANVLTF.

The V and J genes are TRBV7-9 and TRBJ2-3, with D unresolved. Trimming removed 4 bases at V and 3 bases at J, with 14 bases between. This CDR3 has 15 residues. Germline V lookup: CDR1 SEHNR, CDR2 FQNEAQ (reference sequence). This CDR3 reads CASSSPLLGTDTQYF. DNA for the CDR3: TGTGCCAGCAGCTCCCCTCTGCTAGGGACAGATACGCAGTATTTT.

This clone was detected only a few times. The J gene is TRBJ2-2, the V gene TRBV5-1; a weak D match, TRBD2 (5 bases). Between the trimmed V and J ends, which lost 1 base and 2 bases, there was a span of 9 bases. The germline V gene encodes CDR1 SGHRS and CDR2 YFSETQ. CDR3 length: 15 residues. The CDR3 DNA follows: TGCGCCAGCAGCTTGAGCTCGGGAAACACCGGGGAGCTGTTTTTT. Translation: CASSLSSGNTGELFF.